A single sample gave rise to the 13 T cell receptor beta chains below, sequenced in a study of naive and memory T cell subsets. Both TRBC1 and TRBC2 were covered by a beta constant-region primer of two equimolar oligonucleotides. In TCRdb, the UMI-ligation and nested PCR reads were re-called with MiXCR into one record per CDR3 protein. Seen here are 150,000 or so distinct CDR3 sequences, over 15% observed once, and the top ten hold approximately 0.13%. What was sequenced was naive CD4+ T cells from blood. The receptors here all came from a human donor in good health.

CDR3 sequence reads: CASRAGGQETQYF. The CDR3 nucleotides read TGTGCCAGCAGGGCGGGGGGGCAAGAGACCCAGTACTTC. The chain employs TRBV7-2 and TRBJ2-5; TRBD2 matches 9 bases. The junction had 1 base not matched to a gene; V was cut back by 6 bases and J by 2 bases. The CDR3 runs 13 residues. Germline V lookup: CDR1 SGHTA, CDR2 FQGNSA.

The chain joins TRBV12-3 or TRBV12-4 to TRBJ2-1; a possible D gene is TRBD1 (5 bases). This CDR3 has 18 residues. The V and J ends lost 3 bases and 3 bases respectively, with 21 bases between them. CDR3 protein: CASSFLVGARTVYNEQFF. CDR3 bases: TGTGCCAGCAGTTTCTTGGTTGGGGCTAGGACGGTCTACAATGAGCAGTTCTTC.

This chain connects TRBV19 to TRBJ2-1; no clear D. Looked up from germline, CDR1 is LNHDA and CDR2 is SQIVND (reference sequence). The V gene lost 4 bases and the J gene lost 6 bases, with 7 bases spanning the gap. The length of the CDR3 is 12 residues. The CDR3 is CASSTLANEQFF. The CDR3 bases are TGTGCCAGTAGTACATTAGCCAATGAGCAGTTCTTC.

The chain carries TRBV23-1 and TRBJ2-5, with 12 bases identical to TRBD1. TRBV23-1 is an ORF, with its function uncertain. V dropped 0 bases and J dropped 5; count of bases not matched to a gene: 7. The CDR3 has 17 amino acids. The CDR3 nucleotides read TGCGCCAGCAGTCAATCGAAGGGACAGGGGGCGAAGGAGACCCAGTACTTC. Translated: CASSQSKGQGAKETQYF.

This clonotype was seen a few times. The genes are TRBV30 and TRBJ1-5; D is perhaps TRBD1 (5 bases). Germline V gene lookup returns CDR1 GTSNPN and CDR2 SVGIG (reference sequence). V shed 0 bases and J shed 4 bases, with 10 bases lying between them. The CDR3 length is 14 residues. The CDR3 nucleotides read TGTGCCTGGAGTGTTGACAGAGGTAATCAGCCCCAGCATTTT. Translated, it gives CAWSVDRGNQPQHF.

The sample holds a few counts of this clonotype. CDR3 bases: TGCGCCAGCAGCGCGGGACCCCAAGAGACCCAGTACTTC. It is translated as CASSAGPQETQYF. V and J are TRBV10-2 and TRBJ2-5; D is perhaps TRBD2 (6 bases). With 6 bases removed from V and 1 base from J, the gap between germline ends came to 9 bases. Germline-derived CDR1 and CDR2 are WSHSY and SAAADI. The CDR3 contains 13 residues.

The chain joins TRBV6-5 to TRBJ2-3; 7 nucleotides match TRBD2. Germline V gives CDR1 MNHEY, CDR2 SVGAGI. V lost 5 bases to trimming and J lost 5 bases; unmatched junction nucleotides: 7. The CDR3 length is 14 residues. CDR3 amino acids: CASSRRESGDTQYF. The CDR3 DNA is TGTGCCAGCAGTAGGCGGGAGTCGGGAGATACGCAGTATTTT.

The chain is built from TRBV25-1 and TRBJ1-3; D call uncertain. The V end lost 2 bases, the J end lost 0 bases, and 8 bases lay between the germline ends. Germline-derived CDR1 and CDR2 are MGHDK and SYGVNS. This CDR3 has 15 amino acids. As DNA, the CDR3 is TGTGCCAGCAGTGAACGGTTTGTCTCTGGAAACACCATATATTTT. It encodes CASSERFVSGNTIYF.

J is TRBJ2-1 and V is TRBV20-1; 8 bases line up with TRBD1. CDR1 and CDR2 (germline): DFQATT, SNEGSKA (reference sequence). The CDR3 totals 12 residues. Losses at the gene ends were 3 bases for V and 7 bases for J; bases not matched to a gene: 2. DNA of the CDR3: TGCAGTGCTAGTGGACAGGGTAATGAGCAGTTCTTC. This gives the protein CSASGQGNEQFF.

The chain employs TRBV7-9 and TRBJ2-1; no reliable D call. Trimming pared 2 bases from V and 0 bases from J, leaving 5 bases between. Germline CDR1 SEHNR, CDR2 FQNEAQ (reference sequence). The CDR3 has 14 residues. The DNA for the CDR3 is TGTGCCAGCAGCTTAACGTACTCCTACAATGAGCAGTTCTTC. Translated: CASSLTYSYNEQFF.

This clonotype occurred a few times. This chain links TRBV29-1 with TRBJ1-1; 9 bases agree with TRBD1. Per the germline V gene, CDR1 is SQVTM and CDR2 is ANQGSEA. Trimming at V came to 7 bases and at J to 7 bases, leaving 16 bases not matched to a gene. This CDR3 comprises 15 residues. In DNA, the CDR3 is TGCAGCGCTGGGGATTTACAGGGGGCATATAGTGAAGCTTTCTTT. This gives the protein CSAGDLQGAYSEAFF.

This clonotype has more than one count but fewer than ten. The chain carries TRBV7-8 and TRBJ2-3; D may match TRBD1 or TRBD2 (5 bases each). The V end lost 3 bases, the J end lost 4 bases, and 26 bases lay between the germline ends. Germline CDR1 reads SGHVS; CDR2 reads FQNEAQ. The CDR3 is 19 amino acids. CDR3 bases: TGTGCCAGCAGCTTCATAGGTGCTGGCCGGGGCGCTAGGGCAGATACGCAGTATTTT. Protein product: CASSFIGAGRGARADTQYF.

This clonotype was counted only a few times. This sequence joins TRBV7-2 and TRBJ2-7; D may be TRBD1 (6 bases). Germline V lookup: CDR1 SGHTA, CDR2 FQGNSA. Trimming left V 4 bases short and J 4 bases short, with 14 bases between. CDR3 size: 14 residues. CDR3 region: CASSSQGAGYEQYF. In nucleotides, the CDR3 is TGTGCCAGCAGCTCACAGGGTGCTGGGTACGAGCAGTACTTC. Complete variable domain (other parts from reference TRBV7-2 and TRBJ2-7): GAGVSQSPSNKVTEKGKDVELRCDPISGHTALYWYRQSLGQGLEFLIYFQGNSAPDKSGLPSDRFSAERTGGSVSTLTIQRTQQEDSAVYLCASSSQGAGYEQYFGPGTRLTVT.